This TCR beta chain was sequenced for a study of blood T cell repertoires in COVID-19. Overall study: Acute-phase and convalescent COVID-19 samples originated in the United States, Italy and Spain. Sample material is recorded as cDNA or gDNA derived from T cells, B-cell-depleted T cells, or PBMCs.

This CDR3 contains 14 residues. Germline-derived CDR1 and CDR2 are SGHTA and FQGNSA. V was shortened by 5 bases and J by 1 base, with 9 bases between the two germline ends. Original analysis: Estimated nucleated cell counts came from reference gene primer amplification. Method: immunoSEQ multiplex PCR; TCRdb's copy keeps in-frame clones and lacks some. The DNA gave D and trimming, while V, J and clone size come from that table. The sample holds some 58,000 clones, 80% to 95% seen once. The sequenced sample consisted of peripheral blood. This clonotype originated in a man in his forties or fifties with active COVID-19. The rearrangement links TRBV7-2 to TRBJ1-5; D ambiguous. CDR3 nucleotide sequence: TGTGCCAGCAGCACTCGAGGGAGCAATCAGCCCCAGCATTTT. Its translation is CASSTRGSNQPQHF.